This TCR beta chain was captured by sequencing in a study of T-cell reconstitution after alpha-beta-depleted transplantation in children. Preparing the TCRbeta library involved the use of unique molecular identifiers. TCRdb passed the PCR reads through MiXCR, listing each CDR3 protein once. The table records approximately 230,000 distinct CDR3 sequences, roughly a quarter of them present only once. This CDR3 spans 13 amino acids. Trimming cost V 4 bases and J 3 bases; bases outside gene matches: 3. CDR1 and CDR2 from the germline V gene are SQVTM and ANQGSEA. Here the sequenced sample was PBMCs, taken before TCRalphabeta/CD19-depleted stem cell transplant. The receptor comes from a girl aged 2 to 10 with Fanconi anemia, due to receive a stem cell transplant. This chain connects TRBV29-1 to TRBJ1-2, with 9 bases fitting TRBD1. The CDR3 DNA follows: TGCAGCGTTGCAAGGACAGGGGACTATGGCTACACCTTC. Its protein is CSVARTGDYGYTF.